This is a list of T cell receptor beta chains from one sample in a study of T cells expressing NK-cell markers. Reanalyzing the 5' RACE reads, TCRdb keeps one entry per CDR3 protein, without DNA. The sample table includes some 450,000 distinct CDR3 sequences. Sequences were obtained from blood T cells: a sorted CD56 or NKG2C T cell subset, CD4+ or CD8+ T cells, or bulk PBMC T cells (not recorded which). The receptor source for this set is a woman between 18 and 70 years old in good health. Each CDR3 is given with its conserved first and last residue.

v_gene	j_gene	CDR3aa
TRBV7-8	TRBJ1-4	CASSSAAGGELFF
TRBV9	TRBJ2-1	CASSPPQRGDNEQFF
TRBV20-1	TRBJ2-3	CSARGGGGPTDTQYF
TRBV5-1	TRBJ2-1	CASSPQVTSGIGEQFF
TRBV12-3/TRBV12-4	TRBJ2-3	CASRGTSGVVDTQYF
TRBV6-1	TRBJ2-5	CASSRTGIMGETQYF
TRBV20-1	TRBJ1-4	CSAAPEGGANEKLFF
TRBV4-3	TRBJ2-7	CASSPGDGSYEQYF
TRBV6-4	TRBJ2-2	CASSAGTGDTGELFF
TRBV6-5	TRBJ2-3	CASSYSGTSGRTDTQYF
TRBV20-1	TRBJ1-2	CSARGLRANYGYTF
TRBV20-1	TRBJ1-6	CSAPGQKYNSPLHF
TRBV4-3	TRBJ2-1	CASSPSGGGHNEQFF
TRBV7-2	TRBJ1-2	CASSLGLARDYGYTF
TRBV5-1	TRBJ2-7	CASSLVADSYEQYF
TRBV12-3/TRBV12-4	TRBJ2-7	CASSLSLGGYKGVQYF
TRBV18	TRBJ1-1	CASSPLSGSETEAFF
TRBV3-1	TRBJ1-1	CASSLIPGRTEAFF
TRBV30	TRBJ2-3	CAWSPVLSTGGTAYTQYF
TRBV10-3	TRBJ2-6	CAIRGDSASSGANVLTF
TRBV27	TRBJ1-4	CASSRQGWREKLFF
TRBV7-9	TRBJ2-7	CASSPGPGRPPYEQYF
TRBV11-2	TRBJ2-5	CASSAREGQYF
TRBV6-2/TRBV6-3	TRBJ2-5	CASKGPYQETQYF
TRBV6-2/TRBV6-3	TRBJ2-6	CATGPSGANVLTF
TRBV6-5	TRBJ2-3	CASSSPRIVDTQYF
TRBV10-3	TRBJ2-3	CAISESAPDTQYF
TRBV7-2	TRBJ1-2	CASSQARDYGYTF
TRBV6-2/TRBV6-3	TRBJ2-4	CASSYGPGAGNIQYF
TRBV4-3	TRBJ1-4	CASSQGGPNEKLFF
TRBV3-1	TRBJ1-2	CASSQAPFRGYTF
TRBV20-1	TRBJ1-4	CSAWTGGEKLFF
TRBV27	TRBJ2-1	CASSFSTSGRVGNEQFF
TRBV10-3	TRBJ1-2	CAISEYKGTNYGYTF
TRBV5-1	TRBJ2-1	CASRDAGTGNNEQFF
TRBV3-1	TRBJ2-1	CASSSSETPYNEQFF
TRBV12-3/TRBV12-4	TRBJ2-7	CASQKEGSLGNYEQYF